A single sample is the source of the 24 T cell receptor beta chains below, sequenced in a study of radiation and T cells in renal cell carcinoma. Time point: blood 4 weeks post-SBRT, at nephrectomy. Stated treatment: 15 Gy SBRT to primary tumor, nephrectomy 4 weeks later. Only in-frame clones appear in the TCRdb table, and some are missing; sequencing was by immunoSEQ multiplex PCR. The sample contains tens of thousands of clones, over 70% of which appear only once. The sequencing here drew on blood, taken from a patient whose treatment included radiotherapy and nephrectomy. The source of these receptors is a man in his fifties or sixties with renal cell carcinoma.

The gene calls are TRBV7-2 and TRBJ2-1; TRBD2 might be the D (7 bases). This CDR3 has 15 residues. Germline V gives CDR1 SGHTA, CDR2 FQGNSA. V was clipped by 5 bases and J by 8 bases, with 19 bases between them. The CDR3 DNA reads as TGTGCCAGCAGCCGGGGGGCCAGGGTGGACGATGAGCAGTTCTTC. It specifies CASSRGARVDDEQFF.

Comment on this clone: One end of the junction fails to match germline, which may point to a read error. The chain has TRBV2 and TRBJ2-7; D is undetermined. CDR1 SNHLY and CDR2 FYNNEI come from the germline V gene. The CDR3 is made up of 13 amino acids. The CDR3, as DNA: TGTGCCAGCACTGAAAGACCACCTTTGATGCAGTACTTC. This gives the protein CASTERPPLMQYF.

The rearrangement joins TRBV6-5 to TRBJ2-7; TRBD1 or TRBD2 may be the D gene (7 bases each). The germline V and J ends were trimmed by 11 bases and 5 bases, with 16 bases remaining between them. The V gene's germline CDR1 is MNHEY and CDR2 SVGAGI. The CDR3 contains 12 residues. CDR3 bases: TGTGCCGGACGACAGGGAGGGAACGAGCAGTACTTC. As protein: CAGRQGGNEQYF.

The CDR3 sequence: CASSFNYEQYF. Here the CDR3 DNA reads TGTGCCAGCAGCTTCAACTACGAGCAGTACTTC. V and J are TRBV5-6 and TRBJ2-7; D not certain. V lost 2 bases and J 3 bases, leaving 3 bases between the germline ends. Germline CDR1 SGHDT, CDR2 YYEEEE. The CDR3 is made up of 11 amino acids. The full variable domain, with the rest looked up from reference TRBV5-6 and TRBJ2-7, is DAGVTQSPTHLIKTRGQQVTLRCSPKSGHDTVSWYQQALGQGPQFIFQYYEEEERQRGNFPDRFSGHQFPNYSSELNVNALLLGDSALYLCASSFNYEQYFGPGTRLTVT.

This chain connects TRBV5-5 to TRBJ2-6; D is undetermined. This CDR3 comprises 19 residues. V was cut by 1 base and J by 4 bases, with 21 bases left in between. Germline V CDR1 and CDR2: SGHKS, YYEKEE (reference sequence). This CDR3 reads CASSLSGSAVRSGANVLTF. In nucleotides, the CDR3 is TGTGCCAGCAGCTTGAGTGGGTCGGCTGTGCGGTCCGGGGCCAACGTCCTGACTTTC.

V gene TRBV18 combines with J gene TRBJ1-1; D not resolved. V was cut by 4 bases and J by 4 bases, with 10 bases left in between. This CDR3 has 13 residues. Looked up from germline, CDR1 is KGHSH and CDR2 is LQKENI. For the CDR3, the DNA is TGTGCCAGCTCACGGGGAGGTCTCACTGAAGCTTTCTTT. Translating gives CASSRGGLTEAFF. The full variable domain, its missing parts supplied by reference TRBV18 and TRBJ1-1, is NAGVMQNPRHLVRRRGQEARLRCSPMKGHSHVYWYRQLPEEGLKFMVYLQKENIIDESGMPKERFSAEFPKEGPSILRIQQVVRGDSAAYFCASSRGGLTEAFFGQGTRLTVV.

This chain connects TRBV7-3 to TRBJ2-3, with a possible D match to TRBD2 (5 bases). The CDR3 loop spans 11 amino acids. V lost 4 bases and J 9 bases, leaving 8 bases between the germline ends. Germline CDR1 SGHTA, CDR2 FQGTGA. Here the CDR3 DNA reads TGTGCCAGCAGCTCTAGGGAGACGCAGTATTTT. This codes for CASSSRETQYF.

Here the CDR3 reads CSGRGDTEAFF. CDR3 bases: TGCAGCGGTCGAGGCGACACTGAAGCTTTCTTT. The chain is built from TRBV29-1 and TRBJ1-1, with D unresolved. From germline, CDR1 is SQVTM and CDR2 ANQGSEA. The CDR3 extends over 11 amino acids. The V gene lost 7 bases and the J gene lost 3 bases, with 9 bases spanning the gap.

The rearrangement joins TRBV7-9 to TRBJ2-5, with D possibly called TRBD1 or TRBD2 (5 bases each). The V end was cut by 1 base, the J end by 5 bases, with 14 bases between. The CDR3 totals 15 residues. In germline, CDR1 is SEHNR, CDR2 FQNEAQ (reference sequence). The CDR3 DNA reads TGTGCCAGCAGCTTAGGGGGGATTCGTCGGGAGACCCAGTACTTC. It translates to CASSLGGIRRETQYF.

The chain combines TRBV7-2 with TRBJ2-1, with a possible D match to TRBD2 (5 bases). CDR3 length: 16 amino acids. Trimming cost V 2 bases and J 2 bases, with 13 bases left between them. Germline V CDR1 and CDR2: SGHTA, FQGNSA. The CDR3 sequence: CASSLSSHLPYNEQFF. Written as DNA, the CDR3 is TGTGCCAGCAGCTTATCTAGCCACTTGCCCTACAATGAGCAGTTCTTC. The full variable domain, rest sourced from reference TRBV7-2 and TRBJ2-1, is GAGVSQSPSNKVTEKGKDVELRCDPISGHTALYWYRQSLGQGLEFLIYFQGNSAPDKSGLPSDRFSAERTGGSVSTLTIQRTQQEDSAVYLCASSLSSHLPYNEQFFGPGTRLTVL.

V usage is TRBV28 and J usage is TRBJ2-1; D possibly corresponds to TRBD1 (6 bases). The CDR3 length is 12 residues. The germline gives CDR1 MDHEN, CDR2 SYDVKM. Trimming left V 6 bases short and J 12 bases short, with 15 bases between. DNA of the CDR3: TGTGCCAGCAGGTCAGGGGTGGATAGGCAGTTCTTC. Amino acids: CASRSGVDRQFF.

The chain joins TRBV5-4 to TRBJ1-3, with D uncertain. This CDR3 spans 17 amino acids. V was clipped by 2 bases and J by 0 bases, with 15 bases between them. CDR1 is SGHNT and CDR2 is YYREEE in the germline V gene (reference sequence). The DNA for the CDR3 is TGTGCCAGCAGCTTAGGTTCGGCACGAAGCTCTGGAAACACCATATATTTT. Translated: CASSLGSARSSGNTIYF.

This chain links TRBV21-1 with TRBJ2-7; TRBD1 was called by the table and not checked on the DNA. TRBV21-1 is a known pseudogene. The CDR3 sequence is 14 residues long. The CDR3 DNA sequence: TGTGCCAGCAGCAAAGTCCTTGGGCACTACGAGCAGTACTTC. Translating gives CASSKVLGHYEQYF.

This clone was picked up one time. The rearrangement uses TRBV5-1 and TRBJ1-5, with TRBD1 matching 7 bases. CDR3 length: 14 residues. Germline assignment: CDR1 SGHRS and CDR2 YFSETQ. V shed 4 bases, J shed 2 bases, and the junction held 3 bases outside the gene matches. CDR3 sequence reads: CASSPDRGNQPQHF. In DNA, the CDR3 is TGCGCCAGCAGCCCAGACAGGGGCAATCAGCCCCAGCATTTT. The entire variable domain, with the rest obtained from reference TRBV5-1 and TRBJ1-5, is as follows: KAGVTQTPRYLIKTRGQQVTLSCSPISGHRSVSWYQQTPGQGLQFLFEYFSETQRNKGNFPGRFSGRQFSNSRSEMNVSTLELGDSALYLCASSPDRGNQPQHFGDGTRLSIL.

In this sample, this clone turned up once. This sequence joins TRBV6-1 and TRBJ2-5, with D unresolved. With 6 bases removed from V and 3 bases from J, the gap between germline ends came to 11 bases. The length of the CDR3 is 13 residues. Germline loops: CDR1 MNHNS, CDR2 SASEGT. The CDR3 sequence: CASRDPYKETQYF. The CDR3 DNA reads TGTGCCAGCAGGGACCCCTACAAAGAGACCCAGTACTTC.

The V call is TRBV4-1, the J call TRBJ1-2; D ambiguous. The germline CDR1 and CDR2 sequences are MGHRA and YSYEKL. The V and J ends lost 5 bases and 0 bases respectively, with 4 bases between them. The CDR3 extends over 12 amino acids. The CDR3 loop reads CASSASNYGYTF. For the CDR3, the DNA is TGCGCCAGCAGCGCATCTAACTATGGCTACACCTTC.

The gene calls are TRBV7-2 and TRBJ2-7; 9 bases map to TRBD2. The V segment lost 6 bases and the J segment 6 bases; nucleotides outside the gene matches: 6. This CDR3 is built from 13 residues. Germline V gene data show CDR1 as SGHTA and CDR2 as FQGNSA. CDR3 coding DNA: TGTGCCAGCAGTTACAGCGGGAGGCTCGAGCAGTACTTC. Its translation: CASSYSGRLEQYF.

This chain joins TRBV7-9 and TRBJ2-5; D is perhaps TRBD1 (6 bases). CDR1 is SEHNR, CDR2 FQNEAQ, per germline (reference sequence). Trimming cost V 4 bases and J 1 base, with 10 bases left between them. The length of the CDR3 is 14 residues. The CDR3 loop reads CASSSWTAQETQYF. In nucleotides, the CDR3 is TGTGCCAGCAGCTCCTGGACAGCCCAAGAGACCCAGTACTTC.

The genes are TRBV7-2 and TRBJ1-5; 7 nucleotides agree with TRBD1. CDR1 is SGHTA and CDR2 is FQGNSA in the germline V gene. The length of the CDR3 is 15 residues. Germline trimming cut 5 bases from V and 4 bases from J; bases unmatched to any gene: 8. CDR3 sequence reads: CASSGRTGPNQPQHF. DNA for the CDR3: TGTGCCAGCAGCGGCCGGACAGGCCCTAATCAGCCCCAGCATTTT.

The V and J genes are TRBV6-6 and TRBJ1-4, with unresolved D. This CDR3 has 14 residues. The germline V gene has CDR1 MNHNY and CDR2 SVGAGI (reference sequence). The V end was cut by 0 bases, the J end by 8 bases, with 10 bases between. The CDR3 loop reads CASSYSGSGEKLFF. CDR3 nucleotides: TGTGCCAGCAGTTACTCGGGGAGCGGCGAAAAACTGTTTTTT.

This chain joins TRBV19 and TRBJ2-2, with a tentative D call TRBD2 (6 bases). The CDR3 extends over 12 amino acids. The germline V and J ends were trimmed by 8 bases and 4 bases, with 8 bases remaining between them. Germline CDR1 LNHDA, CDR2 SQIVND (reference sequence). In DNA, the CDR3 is TGTGCCAGTGGGCGGGGCACCGGGGAGCTGTTTTTT. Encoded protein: CASGRGTGELFF.

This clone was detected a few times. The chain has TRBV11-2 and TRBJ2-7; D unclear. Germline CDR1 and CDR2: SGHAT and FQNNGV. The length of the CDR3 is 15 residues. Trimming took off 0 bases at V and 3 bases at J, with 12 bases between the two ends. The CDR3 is CASSLESGSFYEQYF. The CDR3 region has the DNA TGTGCCAGCAGCTTAGAGTCCGGCTCTTTCTACGAGCAGTACTTC.

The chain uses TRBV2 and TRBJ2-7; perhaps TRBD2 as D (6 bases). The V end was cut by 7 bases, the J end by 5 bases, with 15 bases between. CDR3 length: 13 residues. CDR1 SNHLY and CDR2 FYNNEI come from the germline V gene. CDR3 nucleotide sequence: TGTGCCAGCAAGGGGACTCGCACCCACGAGCAGTACTTC. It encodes CASKGTRTHEQYF.

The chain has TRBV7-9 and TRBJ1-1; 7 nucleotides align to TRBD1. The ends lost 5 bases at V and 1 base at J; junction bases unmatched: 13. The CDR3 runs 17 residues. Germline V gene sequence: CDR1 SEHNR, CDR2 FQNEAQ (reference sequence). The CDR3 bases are TGTGCCAGCAGCCCCTCGGTGACAGGGTACAGGAACACTGAAGCTTTCTTT. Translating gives CASSPSVTGYRNTEAFF.